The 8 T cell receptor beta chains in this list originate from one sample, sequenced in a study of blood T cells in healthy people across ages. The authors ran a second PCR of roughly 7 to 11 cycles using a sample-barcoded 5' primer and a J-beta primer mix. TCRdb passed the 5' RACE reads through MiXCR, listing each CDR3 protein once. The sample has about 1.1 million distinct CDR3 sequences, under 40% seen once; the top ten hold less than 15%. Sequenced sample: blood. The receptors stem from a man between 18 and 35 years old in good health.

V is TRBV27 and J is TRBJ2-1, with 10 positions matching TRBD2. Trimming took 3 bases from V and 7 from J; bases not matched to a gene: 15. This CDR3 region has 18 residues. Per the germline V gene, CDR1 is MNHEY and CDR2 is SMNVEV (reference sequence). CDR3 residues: CASSLLFSGGPLGNEQFF. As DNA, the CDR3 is TGTGCCAGCAGTTTGCTATTTAGCGGGGGGCCCCTGGGGAATGAGCAGTTCTTC.

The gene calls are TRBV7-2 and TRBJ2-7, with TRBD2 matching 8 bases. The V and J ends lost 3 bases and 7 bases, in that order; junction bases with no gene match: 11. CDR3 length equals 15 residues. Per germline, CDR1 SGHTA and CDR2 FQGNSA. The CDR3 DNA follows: TGTGCCAGCAGCTTTGGCGGGGGGCCTCGGAATGAGCAGTACTTC. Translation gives CASSFGGGPRNEQYF.

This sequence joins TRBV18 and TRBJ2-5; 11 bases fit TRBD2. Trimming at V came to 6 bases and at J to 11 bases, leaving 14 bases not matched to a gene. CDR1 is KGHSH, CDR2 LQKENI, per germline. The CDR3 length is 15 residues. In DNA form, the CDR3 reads TGTGCCAGCTCGCCGACTAGCGGGGCGTCGAATGAGCAGTACTTC. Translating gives CASSPTSGASNEQYF.

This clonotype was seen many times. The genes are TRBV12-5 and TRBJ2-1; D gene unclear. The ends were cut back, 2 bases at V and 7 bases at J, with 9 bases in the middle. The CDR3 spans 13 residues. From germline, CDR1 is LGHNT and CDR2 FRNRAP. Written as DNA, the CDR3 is TGTGCTAGTGGTTTGCCTCTCGGAAATGAGCAGTTCTTC. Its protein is CASGLPLGNEQFF.

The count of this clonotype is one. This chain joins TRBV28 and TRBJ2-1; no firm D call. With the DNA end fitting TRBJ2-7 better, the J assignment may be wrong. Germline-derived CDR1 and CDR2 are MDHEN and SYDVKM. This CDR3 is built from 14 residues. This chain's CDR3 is CASSFQSSYNEQYF. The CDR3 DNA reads TGTGCCAGCAGTTTTCAGAGCTCCTACAATGAGCAGTACTTC.

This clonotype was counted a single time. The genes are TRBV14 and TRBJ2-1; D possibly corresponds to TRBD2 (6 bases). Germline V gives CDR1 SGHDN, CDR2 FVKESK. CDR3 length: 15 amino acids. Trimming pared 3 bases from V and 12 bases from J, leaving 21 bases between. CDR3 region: CASSQTRGGAVGQFF. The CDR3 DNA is TGTGCCAGCAGCCAGACCCGAGGAGGGGCTGTAGGGCAGTTCTTC.

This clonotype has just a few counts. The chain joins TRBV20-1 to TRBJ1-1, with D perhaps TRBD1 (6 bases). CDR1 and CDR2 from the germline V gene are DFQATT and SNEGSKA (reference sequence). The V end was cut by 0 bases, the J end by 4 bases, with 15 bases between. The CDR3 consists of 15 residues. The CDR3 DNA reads TGCAGTGCTAGAGATCCGGGGGGCCGATTCACTGAAGCTTTCTTT. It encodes CSARDPGGRFTEAFF.

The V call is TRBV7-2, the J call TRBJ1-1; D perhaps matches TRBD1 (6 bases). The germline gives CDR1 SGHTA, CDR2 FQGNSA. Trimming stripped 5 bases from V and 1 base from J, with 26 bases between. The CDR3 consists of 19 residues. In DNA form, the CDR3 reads TGTGCCAGCAGCGCCCACACCACCATTCGGGGGGCCCAGAACACTGAAGCTTTCTTT. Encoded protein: CASSAHTTIRGAQNTEAFF.